A selection of T cell receptor beta chains follows, all from one sample in a study of blood T cell repertoires in COVID-19. The assay was immunoSEQ multiplex PCR, and TCRdb's table has in-frame clones only and misses some. In the table there are fewer than 250,000 clones, about nine tenths of which are singletons. The sequencing sample was made of PBMCs or T cells enriched from blood (not recorded which). These receptors were collected from a woman aged 25 to 45 with acute COVID-19. CDR3s include the opening cysteine and the closing phenylalanine or tryptophan. D genes are given only for firm matches. Size values are once, few and many counts, or a class for expanded clones, and some rows have none.

clone_size,d_call,j_call,v_call,cdr3_nt,cdr3_aa
NA,NA,TRBJ2-1,TRBV10-3,TGTGCCATCAGGGAGCTTAACAATGAGCAGTTCTTC,CAIRELNNEQFF
NA,TRBD1,TRBJ1-5,TRBV10-2,TGCGCCAGCAGAGCTGGGACAGGGGGAACCGATCAGCCCCAGCATTTT,CASRAGTGGTDQPQHF
NA,TRBD1,TRBJ1-2,TRBV5-1,TGCGCCAGCATACAGGGGGCGCCTAACTATGGCTACACCTTC,CASIQGAPNYGYTF
NA,NA,TRBJ1-1,TRBV6-6,TGTGCCAGCAGTTACGACGGATGGGAGACTGAAGCTTTCTTT,CASSYDGWETEAFF
NA,NA,TRBJ1-1,TRBV7-2,TGTGCCATCCGACAGCGCGAAGAAGCTTTCTTT,CAIRQREEAFF
once,TRBD1,TRBJ2-4,TRBV5-4,TGTGCCAGCAGCTTTCGGGACAGGACCGGGGAGAACATTCAGTACTTC,CASSFRDRTGENIQYF
NA,TRBD1,TRBJ1-4,TRBV7-9,TGTGCCAGCAGCTCCCGGGACAGGGCCCGAGTCAATGAAAAACTGTTTTTT,CASSSRDRARVNEKLFF
NA,TRBD1,TRBJ2-7,TRBV14,TGTGCCAGCAGCCCTCGGACAGGGAGCTCCTACGAGCAGTACTTC,CASSPRTGSSYEQYF
NA,TRBD1,TRBJ1-2,TRBV19,TGTGCCAGTACCCCGGACAGGGGCCGCACCTATGGCTACACCTTC,CASTPDRGRTYGYTF
once,NA,TRBJ1-1,TRBV10-3,TGTGCCATCAGTGGACAGAACACTGAAGCTTTCTTT,CAISGQNTEAFF
NA,TRBD1,TRBJ2-5,TRBV19,TGTGCCAGTTACATCGGGACAGTCCAAGAGACCCAGTACTTC,CASYIGTVQETQYF
NA,NA,TRBJ1-1,TRBV6-5,TGTGCCAGCCATGGCAGAAACACTGAAGCTTTCTTT,CASHGRNTEAFF
few,TRBD2,TRBJ2-7,TRBV6-6,TGTGCCAGCAGCCCGGGGCGGGGGGCACCCCTGGAGCAGTACTTC,CASSPGRGAPLEQYF
NA,TRBD1,TRBJ1-1,TRBV30,TGTGCCTGGAGTGTAACAGGGGACACTGAAGCTTTCTTT,CAWSVTGDTEAFF
few,NA,TRBJ2-1,TRBV30,TGTGCCTGGAGTGTCGGTATGTCGTCCTACAATGAGCAGTTCTTC,CAWSVGMSSYNEQFF
NA,NA,TRBJ2-7,TRBV7-9,TGTGCCAGCAGCTTATCTCTCCGGAGGGGCCCCTACGAGCAGTACTTC,CASSLSLRRGPYEQYF
NA,NA,TRBJ1-1,TRBV7-9,TGTGCCAGCAGCCCAAGCGAGTTCGGGACACCGAACACTGAAGCTTTCTTT,CASSPSEFGTPNTEAFF
NA,NA,TRBJ1-4,TRBV5-4,TGTGCCAGCAGCAAGGACAAGGAGGGTAGTGAAAAACTGTTTTTT,CASSKDKEGSEKLFF
few,NA,TRBJ1-2,TRBV5-1,TGCGCCAGCAGCTTTGTCGCCGGAGGGCTTCAGGTAAGTGGCTACACCTTC,CASSFVAGGLQVSGYTF
NA,TRBD1,TRBJ2-5,TRBV5-5,TGTGCCAGCAGCTTGGAGTGGGGGACAGAAAAAGAGACCCAGTACTTC,CASSLEWGTEKETQYF
NA,NA,TRBJ1-3,TRBV9,TGTGCCAGCAGCGCTGAACAGAGCTCTGGAAACACCATATATTTT,CASSAEQSSGNTIYF
once,NA,TRBJ1-2,TRBV2,TGTGCCAGCAGTGAAGGGTCAGGGGCCCCCTATGGCTACACCTTC,CASSEGSGAPYGYTF
NA,NA,TRBJ1-6,TRBV6-1,TGTGCCAGCAGTGAATGGGGCTTGGGGAATTCACCCCTCCACTTT,CASSEWGLGNSPLHF
NA,NA,TRBJ1-5,TRBV6-2/TRBV6-3,TGTGCCAGCAGTGACAGGCTCAATCAGCCCCAGCATTTT,CASSDRLNQPQHF
NA,NA,TRBJ2-4,TRBV4-1,TGCGCCAGCAGCCAAGATCACAGTTTTCAGTACTTC,CASSQDHSFQYF
NA,NA,TRBJ2-1,TRBV2,TGTGCCAGCAGTGTTCAGGGGGGCTCCTACAATGAGCAGTTCTTC,CASSVQGGSYNEQFF
NA,NA,TRBJ1-3,TRBV13,TGTGCCAGCAGCTTACCGGGGGATGGAAACACCATATATTTT,CASSLPGDGNTIYF
NA,TRBD1,TRBJ1-6,TRBV27,TGTGCCAGCAGGCCGACAGGGGGTTATTCACCCCTCCACTTT,CASRPTGGYSPLHF
NA,NA,TRBJ1-2,TRBV16,TGTGCCAGCAGCCCGCAGGGTGGGGATGGCTACACCTTC,CASSPQGGDGYTF
NA,NA,TRBJ2-3,TRBV6-1,TGTGCCAGCAGTGAAGTGGCCTCTAGCACAGATACGCAGTATTTT,CASSEVASSTDTQYF
NA,TRBD1,TRBJ1-2,TRBV7-9,TGTGCCAGCAGCGCGGACAGGGCAGATGGCTACACCTTC,CASSADRADGYTF
NA,NA,TRBJ1-1,TRBV4-3,TGCGCCAGCAGCCTTTATACACCTGGGGAGACTGAAGCTTTCTTT,CASSLYTPGETEAFF
NA,TRBD1,TRBJ1-2,TRBV14,TGTGCCAGCAGCCAACGCCGGGGACAGGGGGCTAACTATGGCTACACCTTC,CASSQRRGQGANYGYTF
NA,TRBD2,TRBJ2-3,TRBV6-2/TRBV6-3,TGTGCCAGCAGTACTACTAGCGGGGGGCCCACAGATACGCAGTATTTT,CASSTTSGGPTDTQYF
NA,TRBD2,TRBJ2-5,TRBV3-1/TRBV3-2,TGTGCCAGCAGCCAAGCGACTAGCGGGGCAGAGACCCAGTACTTC,CASSQATSGAETQYF
NA,TRBD2,TRBJ2-7,TRBV27,TGTGCCAGCAGTTTGGTGGGGGGGGACGAGCAGTACTTC,CASSLVGGDEQYF
NA,TRBD1,TRBJ1-4,TRBV15,TGTGCCACCAGCAGAGGGGACAGAACTAATGAAAAACTGTTTTTT,CATSRGDRTNEKLFF
once,TRBD1,TRBJ2-7,TRBV5-6,TGTGCCAGCAGCTTTGCTGGACAGGGAGCGAACGAGCAGTACTTC,CASSFAGQGANEQYF
NA,TRBD1,TRBJ2-5,TRBV12-5,TGTGCTAGTGGTTTGCCCCGAATCCTTAAAACCGGGACAGGGGGCTTGGAGACCCAGTACTTC,CASGLPRILKTGTGGLETQYF
NA,TRBD1,TRBJ1-1,TRBV4-1,TGCGCCAGCAGCACCCCAGGGGGCCGGGCTGAAGCTTTCTTT,CASSTPGGRAEAFF
NA,NA,TRBJ2-7,TRBV5-6,TGTGCCAGCAGCGACCCCACAGGGATCCACGAGCAGTACTTC,CASSDPTGIHEQYF